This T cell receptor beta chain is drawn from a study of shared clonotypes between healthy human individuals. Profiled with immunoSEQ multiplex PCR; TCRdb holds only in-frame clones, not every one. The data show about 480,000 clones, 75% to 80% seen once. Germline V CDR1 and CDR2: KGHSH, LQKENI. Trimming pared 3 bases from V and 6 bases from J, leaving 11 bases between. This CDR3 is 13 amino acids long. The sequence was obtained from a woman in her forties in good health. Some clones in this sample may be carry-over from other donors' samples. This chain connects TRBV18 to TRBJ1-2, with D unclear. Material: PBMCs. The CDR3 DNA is TGTGCCAGCTCACCGGGTCCCTGGGATGGCTACACCTTC. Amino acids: CASSPGPWDGYTF.